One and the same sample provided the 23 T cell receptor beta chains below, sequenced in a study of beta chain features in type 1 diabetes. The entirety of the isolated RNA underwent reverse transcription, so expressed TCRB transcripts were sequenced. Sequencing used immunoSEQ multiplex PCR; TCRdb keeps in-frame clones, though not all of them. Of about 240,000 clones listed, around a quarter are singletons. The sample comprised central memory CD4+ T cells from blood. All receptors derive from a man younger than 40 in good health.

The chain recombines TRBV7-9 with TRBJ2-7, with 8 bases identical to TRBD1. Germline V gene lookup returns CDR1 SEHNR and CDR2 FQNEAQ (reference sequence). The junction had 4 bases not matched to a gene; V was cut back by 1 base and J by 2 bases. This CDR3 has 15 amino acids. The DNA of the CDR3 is TGTGCCAGCAGCTTAGGGACAGGGACTCCCTACGAGCAGTACTTC. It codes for CASSLGTGTPYEQYF. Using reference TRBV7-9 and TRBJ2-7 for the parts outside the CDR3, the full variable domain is DTGVSQNPRHKITKRGQNVTFRCDPISEHNRLYWYRQTLGQGPEFLTYFQNEAQLEKSRLLSDRFSAERPKGSFSTLEIQRTEQGDSAMYLCASSLGTGTPYEQYFGPGTRLTVT.

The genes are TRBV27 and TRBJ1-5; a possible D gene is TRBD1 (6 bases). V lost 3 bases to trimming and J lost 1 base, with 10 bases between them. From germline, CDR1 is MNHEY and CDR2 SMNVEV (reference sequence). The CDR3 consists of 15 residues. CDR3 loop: CASSFNRESNQPQHF. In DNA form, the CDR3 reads TGTGCCAGCAGTTTCAACAGGGAAAGCAATCAGCCCCAGCATTTT.

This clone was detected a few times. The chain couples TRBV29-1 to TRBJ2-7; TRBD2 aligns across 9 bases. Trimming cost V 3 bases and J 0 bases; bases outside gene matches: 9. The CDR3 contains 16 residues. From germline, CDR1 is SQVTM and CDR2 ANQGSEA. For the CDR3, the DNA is TGCAGCGTTGAGGGCCTAGCGGGAAGGAGCTCCTACGAGCAGTACTTC. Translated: CSVEGLAGRSSYEQYF.

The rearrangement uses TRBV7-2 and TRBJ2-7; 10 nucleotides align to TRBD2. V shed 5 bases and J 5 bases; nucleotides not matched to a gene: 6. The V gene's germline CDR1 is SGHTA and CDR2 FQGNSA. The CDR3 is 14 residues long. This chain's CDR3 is CASSRTLAGDEQYF. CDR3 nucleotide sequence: TGTGCCAGCAGCCGAACGCTAGCGGGGGACGAGCAGTACTTC.

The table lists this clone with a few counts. The CDR3: CASSPTLATNTGELFF. In nucleotides, the CDR3 is TGTGCCAGCAGCCCAACTCTAGCGACGAACACCGGGGAGCTGTTTTTT. The chain uses TRBV2 and TRBJ2-2, with D maybe TRBD2 (6 bases). The CDR3 runs to 16 residues. The V end lost 6 bases, the J end lost 0 bases, and 14 bases lay between the germline ends. Germline assignment: CDR1 SNHLY and CDR2 FYNNEI.

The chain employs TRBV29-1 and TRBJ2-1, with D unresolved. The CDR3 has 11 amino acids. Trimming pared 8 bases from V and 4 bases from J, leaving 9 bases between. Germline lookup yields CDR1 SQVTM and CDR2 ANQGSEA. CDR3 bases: TGCAGCACCGACACGTACAATGAGCAGTTCTTC. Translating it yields CSTDTYNEQFF.

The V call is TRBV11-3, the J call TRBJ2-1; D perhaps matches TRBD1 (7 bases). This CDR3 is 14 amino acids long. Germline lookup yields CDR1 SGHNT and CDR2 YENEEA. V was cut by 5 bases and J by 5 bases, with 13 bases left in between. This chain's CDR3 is CASSPGGTHNEQFF. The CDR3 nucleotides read TGTGCCAGCAGCCCAGGGGGGACTCACAATGAGCAGTTCTTC.

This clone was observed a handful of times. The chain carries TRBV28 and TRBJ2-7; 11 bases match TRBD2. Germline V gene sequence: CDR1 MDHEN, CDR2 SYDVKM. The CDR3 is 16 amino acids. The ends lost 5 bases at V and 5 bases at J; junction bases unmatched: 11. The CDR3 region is CASSRFGTSGGNEQYF. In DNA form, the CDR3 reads TGTGCCAGCAGTCGATTCGGGACTAGCGGAGGAAACGAGCAGTACTTC.

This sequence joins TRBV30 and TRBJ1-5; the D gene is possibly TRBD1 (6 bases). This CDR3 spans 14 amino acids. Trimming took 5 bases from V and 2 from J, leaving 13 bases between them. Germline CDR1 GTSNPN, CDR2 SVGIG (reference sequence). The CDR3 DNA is TGTGCCTGGGCACAGGGTCAGGGCAATCAGCCCCAGCATTTT. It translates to CAWAQGQGNQPQHF.

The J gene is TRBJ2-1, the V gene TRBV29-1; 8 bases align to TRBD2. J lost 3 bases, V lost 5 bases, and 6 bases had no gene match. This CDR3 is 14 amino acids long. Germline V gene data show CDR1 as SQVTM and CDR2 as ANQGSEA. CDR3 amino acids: CSVFSGTSYNEQFF. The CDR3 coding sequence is TGCAGCGTTTTTTCCGGGACTAGCTACAATGAGCAGTTCTTC.

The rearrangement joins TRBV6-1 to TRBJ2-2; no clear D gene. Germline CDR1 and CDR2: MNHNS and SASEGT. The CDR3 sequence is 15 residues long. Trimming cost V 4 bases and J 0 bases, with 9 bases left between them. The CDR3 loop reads CASSVALANTGELFF. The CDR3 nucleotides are TGTGCCAGCAGTGTCGCCCTGGCGAACACCGGGGAGCTGTTTTTT.

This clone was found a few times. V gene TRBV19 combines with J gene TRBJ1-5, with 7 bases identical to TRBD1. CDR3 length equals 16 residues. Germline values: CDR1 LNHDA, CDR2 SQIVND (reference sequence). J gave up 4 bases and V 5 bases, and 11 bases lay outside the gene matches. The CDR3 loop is CASSAYTGQQNQPQHF. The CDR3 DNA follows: TGTGCCAGTAGTGCTTACACGGGACAGCAAAATCAGCCCCAGCATTTT.

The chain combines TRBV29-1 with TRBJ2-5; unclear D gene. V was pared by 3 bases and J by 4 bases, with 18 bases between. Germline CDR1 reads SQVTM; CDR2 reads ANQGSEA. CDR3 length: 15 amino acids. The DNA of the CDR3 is TGCAGCGTTGAGGGTAGCCAACACGGTGGAGAGACCCAGTACTTC. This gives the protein CSVEGSQHGGETQYF.

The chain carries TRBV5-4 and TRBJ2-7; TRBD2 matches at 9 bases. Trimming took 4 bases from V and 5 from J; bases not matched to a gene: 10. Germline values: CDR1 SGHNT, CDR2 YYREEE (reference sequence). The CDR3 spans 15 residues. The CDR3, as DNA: TGTGCCAGCAGCCGTTCGGCGGGAGGGGGGAACGAGCAGTACTTC. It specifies CASSRSAGGGNEQYF.

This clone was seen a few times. The CDR3 DNA follows: TGTGCCAGCAGTTACTCTGTACAGGGGTCCCAAGGGGCCCAGTACTTC. The encoded protein is CASSYSVQGSQGAQYF. This chain joins TRBV6-5 and TRBJ2-5; 7 bases are shared with TRBD1. The germline V gene has CDR1 MNHEY and CDR2 SVGAGI. With 0 bases clipped from V and 9 bases from J, the junction kept 13 bases outside the gene matches. The CDR3 extends over 16 amino acids.

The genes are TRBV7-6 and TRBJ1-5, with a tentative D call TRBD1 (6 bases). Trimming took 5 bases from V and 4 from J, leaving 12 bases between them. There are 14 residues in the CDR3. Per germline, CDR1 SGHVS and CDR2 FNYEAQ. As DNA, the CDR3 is TGTGCCAGCAGCCCCATAGGGGGGAATCAGCCCCAGCATTTT. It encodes CASSPIGGNQPQHF.

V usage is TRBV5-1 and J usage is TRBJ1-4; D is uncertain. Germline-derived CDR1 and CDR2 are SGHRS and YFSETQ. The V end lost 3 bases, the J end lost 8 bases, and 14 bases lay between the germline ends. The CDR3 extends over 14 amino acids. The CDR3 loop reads CASSSSFPGEKLFF. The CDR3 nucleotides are TGCGCCAGCAGCTCCAGTTTCCCGGGAGAAAAACTGTTTTTT. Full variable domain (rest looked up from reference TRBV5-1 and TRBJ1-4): KAGVTQTPRYLIKTRGQQVTLSCSPISGHRSVSWYQQTPGQGLQFLFEYFSETQRNKGNFPGRFSGRQFSNSRSEMNVSTLELGDSALYLCASSSSFPGEKLFFGSGTQLSVL.

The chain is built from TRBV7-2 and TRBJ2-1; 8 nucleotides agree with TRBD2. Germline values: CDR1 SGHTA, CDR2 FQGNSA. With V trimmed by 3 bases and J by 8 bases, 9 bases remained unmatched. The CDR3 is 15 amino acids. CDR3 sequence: CASSFNPGTSYEQFF. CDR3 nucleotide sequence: TGTGCCAGCAGCTTCAACCCCGGGACTAGTTATGAGCAGTTCTTC. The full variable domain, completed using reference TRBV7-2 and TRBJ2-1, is GAGVSQSPSNKVTEKGKDVELRCDPISGHTALYWYRQSLGQGLEFLIYFQGNSAPDKSGLPSDRFSAERTGGSVSTLTIQRTQQEDSAVYLCASSFNPGTSYEQFFGPGTRLTVL.

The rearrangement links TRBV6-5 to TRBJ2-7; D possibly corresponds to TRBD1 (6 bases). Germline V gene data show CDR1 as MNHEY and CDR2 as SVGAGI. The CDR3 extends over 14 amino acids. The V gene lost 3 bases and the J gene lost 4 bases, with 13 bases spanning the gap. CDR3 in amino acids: CASSYGGRGYEQYF. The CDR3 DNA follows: TGTGCCAGCAGTTATGGGGGAAGGGGGTACGAGCAGTACTTC.

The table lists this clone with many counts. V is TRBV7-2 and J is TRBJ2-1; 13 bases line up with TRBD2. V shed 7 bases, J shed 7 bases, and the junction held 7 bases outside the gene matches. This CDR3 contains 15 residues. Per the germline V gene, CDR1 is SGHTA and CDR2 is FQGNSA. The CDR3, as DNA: TGTGCCAGCAACCAAAGACTAGCGGGAGGAAATGAGCAGTTCTTC. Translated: CASNQRLAGGNEQFF.

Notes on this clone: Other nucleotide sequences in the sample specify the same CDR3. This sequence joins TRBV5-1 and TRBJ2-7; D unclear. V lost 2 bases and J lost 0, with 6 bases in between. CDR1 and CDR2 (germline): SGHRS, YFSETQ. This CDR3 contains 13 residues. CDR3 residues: CASSFTVSYEQYF. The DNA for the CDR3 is TGCGCCAGCAGCTTTACGGTCTCCTACGAGCAGTACTTC.

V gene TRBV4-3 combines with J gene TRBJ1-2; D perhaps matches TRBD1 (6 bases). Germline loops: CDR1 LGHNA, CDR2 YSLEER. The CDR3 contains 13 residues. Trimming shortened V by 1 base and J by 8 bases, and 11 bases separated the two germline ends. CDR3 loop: CASSQGHREGYTF. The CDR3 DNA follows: TGCGCCAGCAGCCAAGGACACAGGGAAGGCTACACCTTC.

For the CDR3, the DNA is TGTGCCAGCAGCCCGGGAGGTGTTATAATTTCCTACGAGCAGTACTTC. Its protein product is CASSPGGVIISYEQYF. The chain carries TRBV11-2 and TRBJ2-7, with 7 bases fitting TRBD2. This CDR3 is built from 16 residues. Germline CDR1 SGHAT, CDR2 FQNNGV. Losses at the gene ends were 5 bases for V and 1 base for J; bases not matched to a gene: 11. The full variable domain, with the rest looked up from reference TRBV11-2 and TRBJ2-7, is EAGVAQSPRYKIIEKRQSVAFWCNPISGHATLYWYQQILGQGPKLLIQFQNNGVVDDSQLPKDRFSAERLKGVDSTLKIQPAKLEDSAVYLCASSPGGVIISYEQYFGPGTRLTVT.